The 28 T cell receptor beta chains below were found in one sample sequenced in a study of Ad26.COV2.S vaccination and SARS-CoV-2 variants. Treatment in this sample: 15 to 20 received Ad26.COV2.S at low or high dose, single or two shots; about 5 received placebo; per-sample allocation not given. The study sampled participants on day 63 after the first vaccine or placebo injection. TCRdb's table, derived via immunoSEQ multiplex PCR, lists solely in-frame clones and lacks some. The table shows about 400,000 clones, with approximately 92% occurring only once. The sample consisted of peripheral blood, taken in a trial of Ad26.COV2.S vaccine versus placebo. These receptors originate from a person between 18 and 60 years old who received the Ad26.COV2.S COVID-19 vaccine or a placebo.

The chain uses TRBV4-3 and TRBJ2-3, with 12 bases aligning to TRBD2. Germline CDR1 and CDR2: LGHNA and YSLEER. V shed 7 bases and J 6 bases; nucleotides not matched to a gene: 20. The CDR3 is 19 amino acids. As DNA, the CDR3 is TGCGCCAGCAATGGGCCGGCTAGCGGGGGGGAGGGAAGGGCTGATACGCAGTATTTT. This codes for CASNGPASGGEGRADTQYF.

The chain has TRBV11-2 and TRBJ1-1; D is unresolved. V gave up 5 bases and J gave up 0 bases, with 19 bases separating them. The germline gives CDR1 SGHAT, CDR2 FQNNGV. The CDR3 sequence is 17 residues long. CDR3 sequence (DNA): TGTGCCAGCAGCGACCTCTCCCGCAGCTACATGAACACTGAAGCTTTCTTT. Its protein product is CASSDLSRSYMNTEAFF.

The chain recombines TRBV9 with TRBJ1-1; TRBD1 matches at 11 bases. The CDR3 has 16 residues. With V trimmed by 3 bases and J by 2 bases, 6 bases remained unmatched. CDR1 is SGDLS, CDR2 YYNGEE, per germline. Here the CDR3 reads CASSATGTGGNTEAFF. CDR3 DNA: TGTGCCAGCAGCGCGACCGGGACAGGGGGTAACACTGAAGCTTTCTTT.

This clone was observed a single time. This sequence joins TRBV18 and TRBJ1-6; a weak D match, TRBD1 (6 bases). The CDR3 totals 15 residues. Germline V gene data show CDR1 as KGHSH and CDR2 as LQKENI. Trimming shortened V by 3 bases and J by 13 bases, and 19 bases separated the two germline ends. CDR3 DNA sequence: TGTGCCAGCTCACCGGCCGGGTCAGGGGTTTTGCCCCTCCACTTT. This translates into CASSPAGSGVLPLHF.

The DNA of the CDR3 is TGCGCCAGCAGCTTGAACAGTCAAGAGACCCAGTACTTC. This gives the protein CASSLNSQETQYF. The chain uses TRBV5-1 and TRBJ2-5; D remains unclear. The germline V gene has CDR1 SGHRS and CDR2 YFSETQ. Trimming removed 1 base at V and 2 bases at J, with 6 bases between. The CDR3 is 13 amino acids.

The chain joins TRBV5-1 to TRBJ2-2; D possibly corresponds to TRBD1 (5 bases). V was shortened by 0 bases and J by 5 bases, with 11 bases between the two germline ends. Germline V CDR1 and CDR2: SGHRS, YFSETQ. The CDR3 totals 15 residues. The CDR3 region has the DNA TGCGCCAGCAGCTTGGGCAGGGCCGTAACCGGGGAGCTGTTTTTT. This encodes CASSLGRAVTGELFF.

The J gene is TRBJ2-1, the V gene TRBV6-6; 10 bases line up with TRBD2. The V gene end was trimmed by 3 bases and the J gene end by 5 bases; junction bases not matched to a gene: 4. The germline V gene has CDR1 MNHNY and CDR2 SVGAGI (reference sequence). The CDR3 covers 15 residues. The CDR3 here is CASSYKRGGDNEQFF. The CDR3 DNA is TGTGCCAGCAGTTATAAGCGGGGGGGAGACAATGAGCAGTTCTTC.

The table lists this clone with a count of one. CDR3 in amino acids: CASSPWNMVEAFF. Written as DNA, the CDR3 is TGTGCCAGCAGTCCCTGGAATATGGTTGAAGCTTTCTTT. The J gene is TRBJ1-1, the V gene TRBV6-5; D remains unclear. The CDR3 length is 13 residues. From germline, CDR1 is MNHEY and CDR2 SVGAGI. With 5 bases removed from V and 7 bases from J, the gap between germline ends came to 14 bases.

The rearrangement joins TRBV19 to TRBJ2-7, with a possible D match to TRBD1 (6 bases). CDR3 length: 13 amino acids. V was trimmed by 6 bases and J by 4 bases, leaving 13 bases between them. Germline-derived CDR1 and CDR2 are LNHDA and SQIVND (reference sequence). This CDR3 reads CASSWGLGYEQYF. CDR3 DNA: TGTGCCAGTAGCTGGGGGCTGGGTTACGAGCAGTACTTC.

The chain is built from TRBV12-3 or TRBV12-4 and TRBJ1-1; the D is unclear. The length of the CDR3 is 12 residues. Trimming removed 3 bases at V and 3 bases at J, with 5 bases between. This chain's CDR3 is CASSFGHTEAFF. In nucleotides, the CDR3 is TGTGCCAGCAGTTTTGGTCACACTGAAGCTTTCTTT.

The CDR3 loop is CASSPLQSTGTGNTIYF. The CDR3 nucleotides read TGTGCCAGCAGCCCTTTACAATCCACAGGGACTGGAAACACCATATATTTT. V is TRBV3-1 (or the pseudogene TRBV3-2) and J is TRBJ1-3; tentatively, D is TRBD1 (6 bases). This CDR3 comprises 17 residues. The V end was cut by 4 bases, the J end by 2 bases, with 18 bases between. Germline V gene lookup returns CDR1 LGHDT and CDR2 YNNKEL (reference sequence).

The rearrangement joins TRBV4-3 to TRBJ2-7, with D perhaps given as TRBD1 or TRBD2 (7 bases each). V was shortened by 4 bases and J by 5 bases, with 18 bases between the two germline ends. The CDR3 sequence is 15 residues long. In germline, CDR1 is LGHNA, CDR2 YSLEER. The CDR3: CASSLEGGGVDEQYF. CDR3 nucleotides: TGCGCCAGCAGCCTTGAGGGAGGGGGCGTCGACGAGCAGTACTTC.

The chain employs TRBV6-2 or TRBV6-3 and TRBJ2-2; TRBD2 aligns across 8 bases. The CDR3 spans 17 residues. Germline-derived CDR1 and CDR2 are MNHEY and SVGEGT. V lost 0 bases and J lost 0; bases outside the gene matches: 3. CDR3 DNA sequence: TGTGCCAGCAGTTACTCGATCGGGGGGGCGAACACCGGGGAGCTGTTTTTT. Encoded protein: CASSYSIGGANTGELFF.

On this clone itself: In the same sample, other DNA sequences code for this CDR3. This chain links TRBV4-3 with TRBJ1-1; the D gene is possibly TRBD1 (6 bases). V lost 1 base, J lost 2 bases, and 8 bases lay in between. Germline V gives CDR1 LGHNA, CDR2 YSLEER. This CDR3 is 14 amino acids long. CDR3: CASSQVDRNTEAFF. In DNA, the CDR3 is TGCGCCAGCAGCCAAGTGGACAGAAACACTGAAGCTTTCTTT.

V is TRBV14 and J is TRBJ1-4, with D unclear. V was trimmed by 2 bases and J by 0 bases, leaving 10 bases between them. CDR1 is SGHDN, CDR2 FVKESK, per germline. The CDR3 sequence is 16 residues long. This CDR3 is CASSQYRGATNEKLFF. In DNA form, the CDR3 reads TGTGCCAGCAGCCAATATCGGGGAGCAACTAATGAAAAACTGTTTTTT.

This clone was detected only once. The J gene is TRBJ2-7, the V gene TRBV2; 7 nucleotides align to TRBD1. Germline values: CDR1 SNHLY, CDR2 FYNNEI. The CDR3 spans 14 residues. The ends lost 8 bases at V and 1 base at J; junction bases unmatched: 8. The CDR3 loop is CASLLGTESYEQYF. CDR3 in DNA: TGTGCCAGCTTACTCGGGACAGAGTCCTACGAGCAGTACTTC.

The V call is TRBV18, the J call TRBJ2-5; TRBD1 agrees at 10 bases. Germline CDR1 is KGHSH and CDR2 is LQKENI. The CDR3 loop spans 15 amino acids. V shed 6 bases and J 4 bases; nucleotides not matched to a gene: 8. CDR3: CASSLDRGPGETQYF. The CDR3 coding sequence is TGTGCCAGCTCGCTCGACAGGGGGCCGGGAGAGACCCAGTACTTC. The variable domain in full, with the rest retrieved from reference TRBV18 and TRBJ2-5, is NAGVMQNPRHLVRRRGQEARLRCSPMKGHSHVYWYRQLPEEGLKFMVYLQKENIIDESGMPKERFSAEFPKEGPSILRIQQVVRGDSAAYFCASSLDRGPGETQYFGPGTRLLVL.

V is TRBV27 and J is TRBJ2-7, with D perhaps TRBD2 (5 bases). V was shortened by 2 bases and J by 4 bases, with 15 bases between the two germline ends. This CDR3 spans 15 amino acids. Germline-derived CDR1 and CDR2 are MNHEY and SMNVEV (reference sequence). CDR3 protein: CASSLAGSGRYEQYF. The CDR3 DNA sequence: TGTGCCAGCAGTTTAGCGGGCAGCGGACGGTACGAGCAGTACTTC.

The J gene is TRBJ2-3, the V gene TRBV28; D remains unclear. V dropped 2 bases and J dropped 2 bases, with 8 bases sitting between them. Germline lookup yields CDR1 MDHEN and CDR2 SYDVKM. The CDR3 sequence is 14 residues long. CDR3 nucleotide sequence: TGTGCCAGCAGTTTACCCTCCTACACAGATACGCAGTATTTT. As protein: CASSLPSYTDTQYF.

This chain connects TRBV4-1 to TRBJ1-1; unclear D gene. The CDR3 is made up of 14 amino acids. The germline V and J ends were trimmed by 4 bases and 0 bases, with 9 bases remaining between them. Germline-derived CDR1 and CDR2 are MGHRA and YSYEKL. CDR3 DNA sequence: TGCGCCAGCAGCCCCCCCATTTTGAACACTGAAGCTTTCTTT. Residues: CASSPPILNTEAFF.

The chain employs TRBV19 and TRBJ1-5; D is undetermined. Looked up from germline, CDR1 is LNHDA and CDR2 is SQIVND (reference sequence). The CDR3 length is 13 residues. V lost 3 bases and J lost 3, with 6 bases in between. For the CDR3, the DNA is TGTGCCAGTAGTATTCAGCACAATCAGCCCCAGCATTTT. It yields the protein CASSIQHNQPQHF.

This clone has a single count. The chain employs TRBV7-2 and TRBJ2-6; 9 bases are a match to TRBD1. CDR3 length: 18 residues. Germline lookup yields CDR1 SGHTA and CDR2 FQGNSA. Unmatched junction bases numbered 8, after V lost 5 bases and J lost 0 bases. Here the CDR3 DNA reads TGTGCCAGCAGCCCACGGGGACAGGGAAGCTCTGGGGCCAACGTCCTGACTTTC. Translating gives CASSPRGQGSSGANVLTF.

The table lists this clone with a few counts. The chain has TRBV19 and TRBJ1-1; D gene unclear. Germline V CDR1 and CDR2: LNHDA, SQIVND (reference sequence). Trimming took 5 bases from V and 4 from J, leaving 11 bases between them. The CDR3 is 13 amino acids. DNA of the CDR3: TGTGCCAGTAGTGGGTTCGGGAGCACTGAAGCTTTCTTT. It codes for CASSGFGSTEAFF.

This rearrangement joins TRBV10-3 to TRBJ2-4, with TRBD1 matching over 7 bases. The CDR3 extends over 16 amino acids. Germline V CDR1 and CDR2: ENHRY, SYGVKD. V was clipped by 0 bases and J by 7 bases; unmatched bases: 9. Written as DNA, the CDR3 is TGTGCCATCAGTGAGTCAACCGTGGCGACAGGGAACATTCAGTACTTC. This codes for CAISESTVATGNIQYF.

The chain couples TRBV27 to TRBJ1-3; tentatively, D is TRBD1 (5 bases). Germline CDR1 is MNHEY and CDR2 is SMNVEV (reference sequence). Trimming removed 5 bases from V and 4 bases from J, with 12 bases in between. This CDR3 comprises 14 residues. CDR3 loop: CASSVDMGGNTIYF. CDR3 bases: TGTGCCAGCAGTGTGGACATGGGGGGAAACACCATATATTTT.

The V and J genes are TRBV30 and TRBJ1-2, with D possibly matching TRBD1 (5 bases). Deletions cut 2 bases from V and 6 bases from J, with 10 bases between. CDR1 GTSNPN and CDR2 SVGIG come from the germline V gene (reference sequence). The CDR3 has 12 residues. In nucleotides, the CDR3 is TGTGCCTGGAGTAAGATAGGGGATGGCTACACCTTC. Its protein product is CAWSKIGDGYTF. The complete variable domain, with remaining parts taken from reference TRBV30 and TRBJ1-2, reads SQTIHQWPATLVQPVGSPLSLECTVEGTSNPNLYWYRQAAGRGLQLLFYSVGIGQISSEVPQNLSASRPQDRQFILSSKKLLLSDSGFYLCAWSKIGDGYTFGSGTRLTVV.

The chain employs TRBV10-3 and TRBJ2-3, with 7 nucleotides matching TRBD2. Germline CDR1 and CDR2: ENHRY and SYGVKD. The CDR3 extends over 16 amino acids. The trim removed 4 bases at V and 6 bases at J, leaving 13 bases unmatched. CDR3 amino acids: CAISGDYLPGLDTQYF. The CDR3 DNA is TGTGCCATCAGTGGGGACTACCTACCGGGTCTGGATACGCAGTATTTT.

The J gene is TRBJ1-1, the V gene TRBV19; D is uncertain. CDR1 LNHDA and CDR2 SQIVND come from the germline V gene (reference sequence). The CDR3 covers 12 residues. Trimming took off 5 bases at V and 8 bases at J, with 12 bases between the two ends. CDR3 in DNA: TGTGCCAGTAGTCTCCTGGTGGGGGAAGCTTTCTTT. Amino acid sequence: CASSLLVGEAFF.